Sequencing of this T cell receptor beta chain was carried out in a study of shared clonotypes between healthy human individuals. Study-wide background: Donor ages ranged 18 to 49 years: a couple of women, three men.

The table came from immunoSEQ multiplex PCR; TCRdb's copy has only in-frame clones and leaves some out. The table includes 850,000 to 1,200,000 clones, 65% to 80% detected once. CDR1 is GTSNPN and CDR2 is SVGIG in the germline V gene (reference sequence). V shed 4 bases and J 4 bases; nucleotides not matched to a gene: 14. This CDR3 contains 17 residues. The sequence derives from a man younger than 35 in good health. Sequencing used memory CD4+ T cells sorted from blood. Stated subset: CD45RA-negative fraction. This rearrangement joins TRBV30 to TRBJ2-2, with 8 positions matching TRBD2. The CDR3: CAWMTARGGRVTGELFF. In DNA, the CDR3 is TGTGCCTGGATGACGGCCCGGGGGGGCCGGGTCACCGGGGAGCTGTTTTTT.